The 17 T cell receptor beta chains listed next were all sequenced from one sample in a study of blood T cell repertoires in COVID-19. Profiled with immunoSEQ multiplex PCR; TCRdb holds only in-frame clones, not every one. The sample consists of around 110,000 clones, 84% of them appearing once. Sample: PBMCs or T cells enriched from blood (not recorded which). All receptors derive from a woman in her twenties or thirties who had recovered from COVID-19.

The rearrangement uses TRBV7-6 and TRBJ2-7; a possible D gene is TRBD1 (5 bases). The germline gives CDR1 SGHVS, CDR2 FNYEAQ. The CDR3 loop spans 13 amino acids. Trimming shortened V by 5 bases and J by 3 bases, and 11 bases separated the two germline ends. CDR3 nucleotide sequence: TGTGCCAGCAGCCCGACAGAGATCTACGAGCAGTACTTC. Encoded protein: CASSPTEIYEQYF.

The chain carries TRBV30 and TRBJ1-2; no reliable D call. Between the trimmed V and J ends, which lost 4 bases and 10 bases, there was a span of 13 bases. The CDR3 length is 11 residues. Germline-derived CDR1 and CDR2 are GTSNPN and SVGIG (reference sequence). CDR3 nucleotides: TGTGCCTGGACATCCAGACTTGACTACACCTTC. This encodes CAWTSRLDYTF. Looking up the rest from reference TRBV30 and TRBJ1-2 gives the full variable domain: SQTIHQWPATLVQPVGSPLSLECTVEGTSNPNLYWYRQAAGRGLQLLFYSVGIGQISSEVPQNLSASRPQDRQFILSSKKLLLSDSGFYLCAWTSRLDYTFGSGTRLTVV.

V usage is TRBV28 and J usage is TRBJ2-7, with TRBD2 matching 10 bases. V lost 7 bases to trimming and J lost 0 bases; unmatched junction nucleotides: 6. There are 15 residues in the CDR3. Germline V gives CDR1 MDHEN, CDR2 SYDVKM. The CDR3 nucleotides are TGTGCCAGCAAGGGAGCTAGCGGGAGCTCCTACGAGCAGTACTTC. It specifies CASKGASGSSYEQYF.

J is TRBJ2-7 and V is TRBV5-1, with 7 bases matching TRBD2. Germline CDR1 and CDR2: SGHRS and YFSETQ. Germline trimming cut 3 bases from V and 2 bases from J; bases unmatched to any gene: 5. This CDR3 comprises 14 residues. CDR3 DNA: TGCGCCAGCAGCTGGGGACTACCCACCTACGAGCAGTACTTC. Protein: CASSWGLPTYEQYF.

The chain combines TRBV28 with TRBJ2-7; 10 bases map to TRBD1. The CDR3 covers 15 residues. Germline CDR1 and CDR2: MDHEN and SYDVKM. The J segment lost 3 bases and the V segment lost 8 bases, leaving 10 bases of the junction unmatched. CDR3: CASSPSGTGDYEQYF. In DNA, the CDR3 is TGTGCCAGCTCCCCCTCCGGGACAGGGGACTACGAGCAGTACTTC.

The gene calls are TRBV18 and TRBJ1-2; TRBD1 agrees at 7 bases. The V segment lost 2 bases and the J segment 8 bases; nucleotides outside the gene matches: 11. The CDR3 is made up of 15 amino acids. CDR1 is KGHSH, CDR2 LQKENI, per germline. CDR3 nucleotide sequence: TGTGCCAGCTCACCAAAACCGACAGGGCAATGGGGCTACACCTTC. It encodes CASSPKPTGQWGYTF.

This chain links TRBV30 with TRBJ1-1, with unresolved D. Germline assignment: CDR1 GTSNPN and CDR2 SVGIG (reference sequence). The CDR3 extends over 15 amino acids. Trimming took 0 bases from V and 5 from J, leaving 16 bases between them. CDR3 protein: CAWSVRRLGGTEAFF. CDR3 nucleotide sequence: TGTGCCTGGAGTGTACGCAGGCTTGGTGGGACTGAAGCTTTCTTT. Full variable domain (missing parts from reference TRBV30 and TRBJ1-1): SQTIHQWPATLVQPVGSPLSLECTVEGTSNPNLYWYRQAAGRGLQLLFYSVGIGQISSEVPQNLSASRPQDRQFILSSKKLLLSDSGFYLCAWSVRRLGGTEAFFGQGTRLTVV.

The V gene is TRBV3-1 (or the pseudogene TRBV3-2), the J gene TRBJ2-7, with D possibly being TRBD2 (6 bases). Germline V lookup: CDR1 LGHDT, CDR2 YNNKEL (reference sequence). The CDR3 has 15 residues. With 4 bases removed from V and 5 bases from J, the gap between germline ends came to 18 bases. The CDR3 loop reads CASSLRVAAADEQYF. The CDR3, as DNA: TGTGCCAGCAGCCTCAGGGTAGCGGCGGCGGACGAGCAGTACTTC.

This sequence joins TRBV24-1 and TRBJ1-2; TRBD1 matches 12 bases. The CDR3 totals 15 residues. Germline V lookup: CDR1 KGHDR, CDR2 SFDVKD. Trimming removed 3 bases from V and 8 bases from J; junction bases left unmatched: 6. The CDR3 here is CATSDVRDRGRGYTF. The CDR3 DNA reads TGTGCCACCAGTGATGTCCGGGACAGGGGGCGCGGCTACACCTTC.

In this sample, this clone turned up once. V gene TRBV18 combines with J gene TRBJ2-7; 7 bases align to TRBD2. This CDR3 has 15 residues. Germline V gene data show CDR1 as KGHSH and CDR2 as LQKENI. V dropped 0 bases and J dropped 3; count of bases not matched to a gene: 5. CDR3 coding DNA: TGTGCCAGCTCACCACCCGCGACTAGCCTCTACGAGCAGTACTTC. It translates to CASSPPATSLYEQYF.

This clone was recorded a few times. The rearrangement uses TRBV4-1 and TRBJ1-2; 11 bases agree with TRBD1. The CDR3 sequence is 18 residues long. Germline lookup yields CDR1 MGHRA and CDR2 YSYEKL. V was clipped by 1 base and J by 1 base; unmatched bases: 8. The CDR3 DNA follows: TGCGCCAGCAGCCAAGTGGGGGGACAGGGGGTGAATAACTATGGCTACACCTTC. Translated: CASSQVGGQGVNNYGYTF.

The V gene is TRBV18, the J gene TRBJ1-1; 10 nucleotides agree with TRBD1. The germline gives CDR1 KGHSH, CDR2 LQKENI. V was clipped by 6 bases and J by 0 bases; unmatched bases: 7. The CDR3 contains 16 residues. CDR3 region: CASSRQGAGVNTEAFF. The CDR3 region has the DNA TGTGCCAGCTCGCGACAGGGGGCGGGAGTGAACACTGAAGCTTTCTTT.

The DNA of the CDR3 is TGTGCCAGCAGTAAAGCGGGAGGTTACTACGAGCAGTACTTC. Translation: CASSKAGGYYEQYF. The J gene is TRBJ2-7, the V gene TRBV28, with 9 bases fitting TRBD2. This CDR3 comprises 14 residues. Germline CDR1 and CDR2: MDHEN and SYDVKM. V trimming: 5 bases; J trimming: 3 bases; junction bases outside the gene matches: 5.

The chain carries TRBV9 and TRBJ2-1; 7 nucleotides line up with TRBD2. CDR1 is SGDLS and CDR2 is YYNGEE in the germline V gene. The CDR3 is made up of 16 amino acids. Unmatched junction bases numbered 11, after V lost 4 bases and J lost 4 bases. CDR3 amino acids: CASSSTSSGPYNEQFF. The CDR3 region has the DNA TGTGCCAGCAGCTCAACCTCTAGCGGCCCGTACAATGAGCAGTTCTTC.

DNA for the CDR3: TGCGCCAGCAGCCAAGTAGGGGGACAGGGGGACGACGAGCAGTACTTC. Translation: CASSQVGGQGDDEQYF. The chain has TRBV4-1 and TRBJ2-7; TRBD1 matches at 11 bases. The CDR3 sequence is 16 residues long. Germline-derived CDR1 and CDR2 are MGHRA and YSYEKL. The V and J ends lost 1 base and 5 bases, in that order; junction bases with no gene match: 7.

The chain employs TRBV6-2 or TRBV6-3 and TRBJ2-7, with TRBD2 matching 7 bases. The length of the CDR3 is 16 residues. The junction had 9 bases not matched to a gene; V was cut back by 2 bases and J by 2 bases. Per germline, CDR1 MNHEY and CDR2 SVGEGT. As DNA, the CDR3 is TGTGCCAGCAGTTACCTCGGGCAGGGAGGGCCCTACGAGCAGTACTTC. Amino acid sequence: CASSYLGQGGPYEQYF.

V and J are TRBV6-2 or TRBV6-3 and TRBJ1-1, with D tentatively TRBD1 (6 bases). V lost 4 bases to trimming and J lost 0 bases, with 9 bases between them. Germline CDR1 MNHEY, CDR2 SVGEGT. The CDR3 runs 14 residues. DNA of the CDR3: TGTGCCAGCAGTTCCGGGACAATGAACACTGAAGCTTTCTTT. It encodes CASSSGTMNTEAFF.